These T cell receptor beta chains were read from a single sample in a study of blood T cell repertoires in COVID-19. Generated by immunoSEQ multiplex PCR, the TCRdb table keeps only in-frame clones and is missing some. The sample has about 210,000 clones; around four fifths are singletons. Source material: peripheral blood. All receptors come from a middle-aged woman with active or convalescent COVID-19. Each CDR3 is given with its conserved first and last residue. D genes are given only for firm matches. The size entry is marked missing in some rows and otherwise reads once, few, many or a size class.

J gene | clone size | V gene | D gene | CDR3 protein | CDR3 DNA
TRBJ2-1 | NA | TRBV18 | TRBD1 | CASRTRQGATEQFF | TGTGCCAGCCGAACGCGACAGGGGGCAACTGAGCAGTTCTTC
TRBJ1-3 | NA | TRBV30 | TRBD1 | CAWTLLRTGLSSGNTIYF | TGTGCCTGGACCCTACTAAGGACAGGGCTTAGCTCTGGAAACACCATATATTTT
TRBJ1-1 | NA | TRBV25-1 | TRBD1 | CASTPGDRGLIAEAFF | TGTGCCAGCACTCCCGGGGACAGGGGACTCATCGCTGAAGCTTTCTTT
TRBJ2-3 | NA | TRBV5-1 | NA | CASSLAVIGGPDTQYF | TGCGCCAGCAGCTTGGCCGTTATAGGGGGACCAGATACGCAGTATTTT
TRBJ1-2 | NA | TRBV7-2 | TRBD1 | CASSLTKTGGHGYTF | TGTGCCAGCAGCTTAACCAAAACAGGGGGCCATGGCTACACCTTC
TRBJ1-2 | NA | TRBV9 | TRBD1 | CASSVAGTDAIYTF | TGTGCCAGCAGCGTAGCCGGGACAGACGCCATCTACACCTTC
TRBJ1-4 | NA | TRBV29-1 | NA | CSVGEYDEKLFF | TGCAGCGTTGGGGAGTACGACGAAAAACTGTTTTTT
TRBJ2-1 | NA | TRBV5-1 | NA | CASSEPLQGNEQFF | TGCGCCAGCAGCGAGCCATTACAGGGCAATGAGCAGTTCTTC
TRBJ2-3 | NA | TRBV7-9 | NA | CASSLDGGATDTQYF | TGTGCCAGCAGCTTAGATGGCGGAGCCACAGATACGCAGTATTTT
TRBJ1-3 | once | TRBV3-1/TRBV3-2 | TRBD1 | CASSPTGLNTIYF | TGTGCCAGCAGCCCGACAGGGCTAAACACCATATATTTT
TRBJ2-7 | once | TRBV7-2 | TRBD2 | CASSSDAGGVYEQYF | TGTGCCAGCAGCTCGGACGCGGGAGGAGTCTACGAGCAGTACTTC
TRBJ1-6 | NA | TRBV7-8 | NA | CASSDRSSPLHF | TGTGCCAGCAGCGACAGAAGTTCACCCCTCCACTTT
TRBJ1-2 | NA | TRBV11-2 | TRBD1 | CASSLDRTGHGYTF | TGTGCCAGCAGCTTAGATCGGACAGGGCATGGCTACACCTTC
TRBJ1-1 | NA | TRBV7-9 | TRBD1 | CASSPTGGGTEAFF | TGTGCCAGCAGCCCTACAGGGGGTGGCACTGAAGCTTTCTTT
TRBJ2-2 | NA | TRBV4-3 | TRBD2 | CASSQEGYGGANGELFF | TGCGCCAGCAGCCAAGAAGGCTACGGGGGGGCGAACGGGGAGCTGTTTTTT
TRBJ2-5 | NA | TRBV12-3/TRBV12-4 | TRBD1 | CASTTGRETQYF | TGTGCCAGCACGACAGGGCGAGAGACCCAGTACTTC
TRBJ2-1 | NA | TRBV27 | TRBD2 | CASSLQLANEQFF | TGTGCCAGCAGTTTACAACTAGCGAATGAGCAGTTCTTC
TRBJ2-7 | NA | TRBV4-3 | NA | CASSQAHGGYEQYF | TGCGCCAGCAGCCAGGCCCATGGAGGATACGAGCAGTACTTC